This T cell receptor (beta chain) appears in the sequencing data of a study of blood T cell repertoires in COVID-19. Study-wide background: Recovered Cohort 3 donors showed two negative PCRs, clearance, or symptom resolution. T cells, B-cell-depleted T cells, or PBMCs provided the cDNA or gDNA that served as material.

Germline assignment: CDR1 MNHEY and CDR2 SVGAGI. V gave up 10 bases and J gave up 3 bases, with 15 bases separating them. This CDR3 has 13 amino acids. Original methodology: For nucleated cells, counts were estimated from reference gene primer amplification. Measured with immunoSEQ multiplex PCR; TCRdb has only the in-frame clones, and not every one. That table supplies the V and J calls and clone size; D and trimming were determined from the DNA. Among around 360,000 clones listed, around 87% were seen once. Sequencing was carried out using PBMCs or T cells enriched from blood (not recorded which). This receptor was taken from a man aged 35-49 years in a cohort exposed to, infected with or recovered from COVID-19 (not recorded which). J is TRBJ1-2 and V is TRBV6-5; D not certain. The CDR3 DNA sequence: TGTGCCACCCAGGAGGAGGCGGACTATGGCTACACCTTC. Residues: CATQEEADYGYTF.